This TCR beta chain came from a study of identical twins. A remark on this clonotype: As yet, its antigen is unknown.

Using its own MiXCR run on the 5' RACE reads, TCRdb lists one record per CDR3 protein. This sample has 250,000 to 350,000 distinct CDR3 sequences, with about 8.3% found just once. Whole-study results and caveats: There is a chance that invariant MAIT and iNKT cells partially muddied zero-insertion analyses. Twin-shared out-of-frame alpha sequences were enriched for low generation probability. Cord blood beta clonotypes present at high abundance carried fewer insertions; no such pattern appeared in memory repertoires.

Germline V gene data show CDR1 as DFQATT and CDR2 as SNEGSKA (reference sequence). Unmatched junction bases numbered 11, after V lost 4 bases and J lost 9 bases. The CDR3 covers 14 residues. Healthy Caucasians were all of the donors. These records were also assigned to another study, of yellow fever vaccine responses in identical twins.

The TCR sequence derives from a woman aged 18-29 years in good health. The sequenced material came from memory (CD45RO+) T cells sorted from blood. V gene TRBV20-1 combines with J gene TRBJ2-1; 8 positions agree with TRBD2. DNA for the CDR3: TGCAGTGCTATTGAGCCAGCGGGAGTTGCTGAGCAGTTCTTC. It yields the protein CSAIEPAGVAEQFF.